This T cell receptor (beta chain) was captured by sequencing in a study of cytomegalovirus exposure and HLA in healthy donors. As concerns this clone: Its antigen is not known.

PCR amplification relied on 60 Vbeta primers (plus 13 Jbeta primers). TCRdb's copy holds only in-frame clones and misses some; the assay was immunoSEQ multiplex PCR. The table records 75,000 to 90,000 clones, about 77% of them present only once. Whole-study findings and limits: Most subjects had HLA-A and HLA-B alleles reportedly predicted accurately by TCR beta sequences.

Sequenced: PBMCs. The TCR sequence derives from a man between 45 and 60 years old in good health and CMV-seronegative.

The CDR3 is CASTGSASYNEQFF. The CDR3 DNA is TGTGCCAGTACCGGGTCCGCTTCCTACAATGAGCAGTTCTTC. The chain employs TRBV2 and TRBJ2-1, with D unresolved. The germline V gene encodes CDR1 SNHLY and CDR2 FYNNEI. V gave up 9 bases and J gave up 1 base, with 13 bases separating them. The CDR3 is made up of 14 amino acids. Full variable domain (remainder filled in from reference TRBV2 and TRBJ2-1): EPEVTQTPSHQVTQMGQEVILRCVPISNHLYFYWYRQILGQKVEFLVSFYNNEISEKSEIFDDQFSVERPDGSNFTLKIRSTKLEDSAMYFCASTGSASYNEQFFGPGTRLTVL.